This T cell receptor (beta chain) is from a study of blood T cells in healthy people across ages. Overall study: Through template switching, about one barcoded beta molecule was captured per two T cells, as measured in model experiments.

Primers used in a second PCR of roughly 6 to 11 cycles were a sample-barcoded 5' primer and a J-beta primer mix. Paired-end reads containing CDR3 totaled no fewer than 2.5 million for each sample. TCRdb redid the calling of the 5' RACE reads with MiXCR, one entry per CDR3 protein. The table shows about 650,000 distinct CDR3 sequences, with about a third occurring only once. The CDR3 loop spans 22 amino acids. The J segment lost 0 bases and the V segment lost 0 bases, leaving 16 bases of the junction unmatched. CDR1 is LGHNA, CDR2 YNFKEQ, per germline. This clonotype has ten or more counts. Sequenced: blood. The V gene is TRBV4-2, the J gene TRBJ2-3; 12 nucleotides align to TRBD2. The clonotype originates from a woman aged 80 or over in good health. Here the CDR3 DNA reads TGTGCCAGCAGCCAAGATCGGGTGACTAGCGGGGGTTCCCTTTCTAGCACAGATACGCAGTATTTT. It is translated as CASSQDRVTSGGSLSSTDTQYF.